This T cell receptor (beta chain) was recovered during a study of blood T cell repertoires in COVID-19. About the study: The analysed material was cDNA or gDNA that came from T cells, B-cell-depleted T cells, or PBMCs.

The CDR3 extends over 15 amino acids. Germline-derived CDR1 and CDR2 are LNHDA and SQIVND (reference sequence). Deletions cut 6 bases from V and 5 bases from J, with 16 bases between. This clone was seen once. Authors' data handling: By means of reference gene primer amplification, nucleated cell counts were estimated. Using immunoSEQ multiplex PCR, the repertoire was profiled, and TCRdb retains in-frame clones only, with some absent. V and J calls and clone size are as listed in that table; D and trimming were resolved from the DNA. The table lists approximately 290,000 clones, roughly 90% of them singletons.

The sequencing sample was made of peripheral blood. This clonotype was obtained from a man younger than 40 with acute or convalescent COVID-19. The rearrangement uses TRBV19 and TRBJ2-2; weak D call: TRBD2 (6 bases). CDR3 in amino acids: CASRPGTTRTGELFF. CDR3 DNA: TGTGCCAGTAGGCCGGGGACGACTAGAACCGGGGAGCTGTTTTTT.